One and the same sample provided the 23 T cell receptor beta chains below, sequenced in a study of T and B cells in COVID-19 patients. TRB rearrangements were amplified by multiplex PCR with BIOMED2 TRB-A/B primers. TCRdb reprocessed the multiplex PCR reads with MiXCR, giving one entry per CDR3 protein. The sample includes approximately 8,000 distinct CDR3 sequences, 26% seen only once; the top ten take about 17%. TRB was amplified from about 240-490 ng of blood genomic DNA. Specimen: blood. The receptors shown here come from a human donor with active COVID-19.

This clonotype rates as medium-sized. The chain has TRBV19 and TRBJ2-2; 12 bases are a match to TRBD2. V gave up 2 bases and J gave up 2 bases; unmatched junction bases: 6. Germline V lookup: CDR1 LNHDA, CDR2 SQIVND (reference sequence). The CDR3 runs 18 residues. The CDR3 region is CASSIRRTSGINTGELFF. CDR3 sequence (DNA): TGTGCCAGTAGTATAAGAAGGACTAGCGGGATAAACACCGGGGAGCTGTTTTTT.

This clonotype is deemed medium-sized. The rearrangement uses TRBV5-6 and TRBJ2-5; TRBD2 matches 7 bases. Per the germline V gene, CDR1 is SGHDT and CDR2 is YYEEEE. The J segment lost 4 bases and the V segment lost 2 bases, leaving 8 bases of the junction unmatched. This CDR3 comprises 15 residues. The CDR3 sequence: CASSLRAGVIETQYF. CDR3 coding DNA: TGTGCCAGCAGCTTACGGGCGGGAGTAATAGAGACCCAGTACTTC.

This chain uses TRBV7-2 with TRBJ2-2, with 16 positions matching TRBD2. Per the germline V gene, CDR1 is SGHTA and CDR2 is FQGNSA. This CDR3 has 18 amino acids. Unmatched junction bases numbered 9, after V lost 5 bases and J lost 6 bases. CDR3 sequence (DNA): TGTGCCAGCAGCCTTCTTTCCGGGACTAGCGGGAGGGCCGGGGAGCTGTTTTTT. Amino acids: CASSLLSGTSGRAGELFF.

V is TRBV6-2 or TRBV6-3 and J is TRBJ1-5; the match to TRBD1 covers 10 bases. The V and J ends lost 5 bases and 0 bases, in that order; junction bases with no gene match: 7. Per the germline V gene, CDR1 is MNHEY and CDR2 is SVGEGT. The CDR3 extends over 17 amino acids. The CDR3 bases are TGTGCCAGCAGTATCCGGGACAGGGGATATAGCAATCAGCCCCAGCATTTT. Protein product: CASSIRDRGYSNQPQHF.

The rearrangement links TRBV6-2 or TRBV6-3 to TRBJ1-3; maybe TRBD1 (6 bases). The CDR3 extends over 18 amino acids. Germline lookup yields CDR1 MNHEY and CDR2 SVGEGT. Trimming removed 6 bases at V and 4 bases at J, with 25 bases between. The CDR3 region has the DNA TGTGCCAGCAGACCTAAGGGGCGCCTAGACAGGTCCGGAAACACCATATATTTT. Protein product: CASRPKGRLDRSGNTIYF.

The chain employs TRBV12-3 or TRBV12-4 and TRBJ2-7, with a possible D match to TRBD2 (6 bases). The CDR3 contains 14 residues. The germline V and J ends were trimmed by 8 bases and 3 bases, with 17 bases remaining between them. The CDR3 region is CASSERDSYYEQYF. The CDR3 coding sequence is TGTGCCAGCTCAGAACGGGACTCCTACTACGAGCAGTACTTC.

The rearrangement uses TRBV7-2 and TRBJ2-2; D is tentatively TRBD1 or TRBD2 (5 bases each). Between the trimmed V and J ends, which lost 5 bases and 6 bases, there was a span of 13 bases. Germline V gene data show CDR1 as SGHTA and CDR2 as FQGNSA. There are 14 residues in the CDR3. The CDR3 reads CASSRDPGAGELFF. CDR3 coding DNA: TGTGCCAGCAGCCGGGACCCCGGGGCCGGGGAGCTGTTTTTT.

The J gene is TRBJ1-1, the V gene TRBV7-2; D is unresolved. This CDR3 has 11 amino acids. Trimming pared 2 bases from V and 6 bases from J, leaving 4 bases between. Germline assignment: CDR1 SGHTA and CDR2 FQGNSA. In DNA, the CDR3 is TGTGCCAGCAGCTTAACCCCTGAAGCTTTCTTT. Its translation is CASSLTPEAFF.

The V and J genes are TRBV5-1 and TRBJ2-7; a weak D match, TRBD1 (6 bases). The CDR3 has 13 amino acids. V lost 5 bases and J 13 bases, leaving 22 bases between the germline ends. The V gene's germline CDR1 is SGHRS and CDR2 YFSETQ. The CDR3 sequence is CASRLAVGAAPYF. DNA of the CDR3: TGCGCCAGCAGGCTCGCGGTGGGGGCGGCCCCTTACTTC.

In its sample, this clonotype ranks as medium-sized. The chain carries TRBV6-2 or TRBV6-3 and TRBJ2-2; D remains ambiguous. This CDR3 region has 15 residues. The V end was cut by 0 bases, the J end by 1 base, with 6 bases between. Germline assignment: CDR1 MNHEY and CDR2 SVGEGT. Here the CDR3 reads CASSYSKWNTGELFF. Here the CDR3 DNA reads TGTGCCAGCAGTTACTCGAAATGGAACACCGGGGAGCTGTTTTTT.

The chain joins TRBV19 to TRBJ2-1; TRBD1 aligns across 8 bases. This CDR3 region has 16 residues. The germline V gene has CDR1 LNHDA and CDR2 SQIVND (reference sequence). With V trimmed by 4 bases and J by 0 bases, 5 bases remained unmatched. The CDR3 bases are TGTGCCAGTAGTAGCGTTACAGGGGGCTCCTACAATGAGCAGTTCTTC. Translating it yields CASSSVTGGSYNEQFF.

This clonotype has just a few counts. The CDR3 sequence is CASSVGESNEQFF. The CDR3 nucleotides read TGTGCCAGCAGTGTTGGGGAATCAAATGAGCAGTTCTTC. This rearrangement joins TRBV6-1 to TRBJ2-1; no reliable D call. Germline V gene sequence: CDR1 MNHNS, CDR2 SASEGT. V gave up 4 bases and J gave up 7 bases, with 11 bases separating them. There are 13 residues in the CDR3.

Relative to its sample, this clonotype is medium-sized (0.01 to 0.1%). The J gene is TRBJ1-1, the V gene TRBV29-1; a possible D gene is TRBD1 (5 bases). V lost 4 bases and J lost 1, with 10 bases in between. This CDR3 region has 13 residues. CDR1 SQVTM and CDR2 ANQGSEA come from the germline V gene. The CDR3 region has the DNA TGCAGCGTTGGGGGACCGCCGAACACTGAAGCTTTCTTT. The encoded protein is CSVGGPPNTEAFF.

This clonotype is judged large (0.1 to 1%). The chain has TRBV27 and TRBJ2-2, with D perhaps TRBD1 or TRBD2 (5 bases each). Trimming took off 3 bases at V and 7 bases at J, with 6 bases between the two ends. The germline V gene encodes CDR1 MNHEY and CDR2 SMNVEV (reference sequence). This CDR3 has 12 residues. DNA of the CDR3: TGTGCCAGCAGTTTGGGGGTCGGGGAGCTGTTTTTT. As protein: CASSLGVGELFF.

This chain joins TRBV27 and TRBJ2-1; 12 bases fit TRBD2. Trimming cost V 3 bases and J 4 bases; bases outside gene matches: 1. This CDR3 is 15 amino acids long. Per the germline V gene, CDR1 is MNHEY and CDR2 is SMNVEV (reference sequence). This chain's CDR3 is CASSFGLAGYNEQFF. The CDR3 DNA is TGTGCCAGCAGTTTCGGACTAGCGGGATACAATGAGCAGTTCTTC.

With respect to this clonotype: A read error may be the cause here, since a much bigger clone is one base away. The V gene is TRBV6-2 or TRBV6-3, the J gene TRBJ2-7; 8 bases match TRBD1. With V trimmed by 4 bases and J by 3 bases, 8 bases remained unmatched. The CDR3 is made up of 15 amino acids. Per the germline V gene, CDR1 is MNHEY and CDR2 is SVGEGT. In nucleotides, the CDR3 is TGTGCCAGCAGTTTCTCAGGGGGCGGCTACTACGAGCAGTACTTC. It is translated as CASSFSGGGYYEQYF.

In this sample, this clonotype is medium-sized. DNA for the CDR3: TGTGCCAGCAGCTTTAGTCGGGGGGCGAACACTGAAGCTTTCTTT. Translation gives CASSFSRGANTEAFF. The gene calls are TRBV11-1 and TRBJ1-1, with D tentatively TRBD1 (6 bases). The CDR3 loop spans 15 amino acids. Trimming removed 3 bases from V and 1 base from J, with 12 bases in between. The V gene's germline CDR1 is SGHAT and CDR2 FQDESV (reference sequence).

The J gene is TRBJ2-5, the V gene TRBV27, with TRBD1 matching 7 bases. The trim removed 4 bases at V and 2 bases at J, leaving 7 bases unmatched. Germline CDR1 reads MNHEY; CDR2 reads SMNVEV (reference sequence). The CDR3 spans 15 residues. For the CDR3, the DNA is TGTGCCAGCAGTTACAGGGGACCCCCGCAAGAGACCCAGTACTTC. This encodes CASSYRGPPQETQYF.

The genes are TRBV20-1 and TRBJ1-1; D is unclear. CDR1 DFQATT and CDR2 SNEGSKA come from the germline V gene (reference sequence). Between the trimmed V and J ends, which lost 4 bases and 0 bases, there was a span of 6 bases. There are 12 residues in the CDR3. The CDR3 sequence is CSATHVNTEAFF. In DNA form, the CDR3 reads TGCAGTGCTACGCACGTGAACACTGAAGCTTTCTTT.

The DNA of the CDR3 is TGTGCCAGCAGTCCCGGACCTCATAACTATGGCTACACCTTC. Protein: CASSPGPHNYGYTF. The chain employs TRBV6-2 or TRBV6-3 and TRBJ1-2; no clear D gene. The CDR3 is 14 amino acids. CDR1 and CDR2 from the germline V gene are MNHEY and SVGEGT. Trimming stripped 5 bases from V and 1 base from J, with 11 bases between.

The chain joins TRBV11-2 to TRBJ2-3; tentative D call: TRBD1 (5 bases). CDR3 length equals 15 residues. V lost 2 bases to trimming and J lost 3 bases, with 12 bases between them. Looked up from germline, CDR1 is SGHAT and CDR2 is FQNNGV. The CDR3 DNA reads TGTGCCAGCAGCTTAATGGGCAGGGAAACAGATACGCAGTATTTT. Amino acids: CASSLMGRETDTQYF.

Ten or more counts support this clonotype. The rearrangement uses TRBV11-1 and TRBJ2-1; 7 positions match TRBD2. V gave up 5 bases and J gave up 1 base; unmatched junction bases: 8. CDR3 length: 16 residues. Germline-derived CDR1 and CDR2 are SGHAT and FQDESV (reference sequence). The CDR3 sequence is CASSPASGMSYNEQFF. CDR3 nucleotides: TGTGCCAGCAGCCCAGCTAGCGGAATGTCCTACAATGAGCAGTTCTTC.

This clonotype rates as medium-sized. The J gene is TRBJ1-5, the V gene TRBV19; D not resolved. Germline V CDR1 and CDR2: LNHDA, SQIVND (reference sequence). The CDR3 consists of 13 residues. V was pared by 6 bases and J by 8 bases, with 14 bases between. The DNA for the CDR3 is TGTGCCAGTAGGAGCGGGCCGTTAAAGCCCCAGCATTTT. Its protein product is CASRSGPLKPQHF.